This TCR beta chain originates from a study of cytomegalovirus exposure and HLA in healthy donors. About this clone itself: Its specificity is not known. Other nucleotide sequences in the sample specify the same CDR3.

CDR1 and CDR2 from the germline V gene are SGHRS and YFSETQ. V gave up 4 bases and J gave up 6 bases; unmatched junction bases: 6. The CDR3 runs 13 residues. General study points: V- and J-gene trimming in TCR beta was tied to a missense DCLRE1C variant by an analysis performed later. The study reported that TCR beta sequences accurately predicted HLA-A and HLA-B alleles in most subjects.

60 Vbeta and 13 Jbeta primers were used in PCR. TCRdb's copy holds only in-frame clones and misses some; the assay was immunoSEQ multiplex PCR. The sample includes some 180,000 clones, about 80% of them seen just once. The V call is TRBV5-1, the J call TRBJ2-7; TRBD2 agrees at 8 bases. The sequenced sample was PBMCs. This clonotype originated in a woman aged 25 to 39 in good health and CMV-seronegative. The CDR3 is CASSLGAGGEQYF. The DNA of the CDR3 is TGCGCCAGCAGCCTCGGGGCGGGAGGCGAGCAGTACTTC.